The rows below give T cell receptor beta chains drawn from one sample of a study of memory CD4+ T cells and cytomegalovirus serostatus. The table came from immunoSEQ multiplex PCR; TCRdb's copy has only in-frame clones and leaves some out. The table records 45,000 to 65,000 clones, over 60% of them present only once. Source material: memory CD4+ T cells from blood. The receptors here all came from an adult in good health and CMV-seropositive. Each CDR3 is given with its conserved first and last residue. Each record gives: J gene, D gene, clone size, CDR3 length, V gene, CDR3 DNA, CDR3 protein. D genes are given only for firm matches. Not all rows give a size; the values are once, few, many and, for expanded clones, a class.

>TRBJ1-1|-|-|14|TRBV7-9
TGTGCCAGCAGCTTAGTTACGTTGAACACTGAAGCTTTCTTT
CASSLVTLNTEAFF
>TRBJ2-2|TRBD1|-|15|TRBV4-3
TGCGCCAGCAGCCAAGAACTGGACAGGGCCGGGGAGCTGTTTTTT
CASSQELDRAGELFF
>TRBJ1-1|TRBD1|-|19|TRBV19
TGTGCCAGTAGTATCCTGCCCGGACAGGCGAGTAGGATGAACACTGAAGCTTTCTTT
CASSILPGQASRMNTEAFF
>TRBJ2-1|-|-|14|TRBV7-3
TGTGCCAGCAGCCCGGATAGCGCGGGCTACGAGCAGTTCTTC
CASSPDSAGYEQFF
>TRBJ1-5|-|few|12|TRBV28
TGTGCCAGCAGTTTATCTGGGGGGACCCAGCATTTT
CASSLSGGTQHF
>TRBJ1-6|TRBD1|-|12|TRBV30
TGTGCCTCCGGACAGGGGAATTCACCCCTCCACTTT
CASGQGNSPLHF
>TRBJ2-6|-|-|15|TRBV6-6
TGTGCCAGCAGTTCAACGGGGTATGGGGCCAACGTCCTGACTTTC
CASSSTGYGANVLTF
>TRBJ2-5|-|-|13|TRBV7-8
TGTGCCAGCAGCTTAGACGTGGCGAAGACCCAGTACTTC
CASSLDVAKTQYF
>TRBJ1-6|TRBD1|-|15|TRBV2
TGTGCCACCAGGACAGGGGGCTCCTATAATTCACCCCTCCACTTT
CATRTGGSYNSPLHF
>TRBJ1-2|-|-|14|TRBV19
TGTGCCAGTAGTATGACTGCCGATGGCTATGGCTACACCTTC
CASSMTADGYGYTF
>TRBJ2-6|-|-|14|TRBV11-2
TGTGCCAGCAGCTTCAACTCTGGGGCCAACGTCCTGACTTTC
CASSFNSGANVLTF
>TRBJ1-2|-|few|15|TRBV7-2
TGTGCCAGCAGCTTAGCGCCGGGGGGTGACTATGGCTACACCTTC
CASSLAPGGDYGYTF
>TRBJ2-7|TRBD1|-|16|TRBV7-9
TGTGCCAGCAGCATAGTCCCCGGGACAGGGGACTACGAGCAGTACTTC
CASSIVPGTGDYEQYF
>TRBJ2-7|TRBD1|-|15|TRBV7-2
TGTGCCAGCAGCTTTCGACAGGGGGAACCCTACGAGCAGTACTTC
CASSFRQGEPYEQYF
>TRBJ2-2|-|-|16|TRBV7-3
TGTGCCAGCAGCGCCAGCCGGCGTGCGAACACCGGGGAGCTGTTTTTT
CASSASRRANTGELFF
>TRBJ1-3|-|-|12|TRBV28
TGTGCCAGCGGTTACCGGGGAAACACCATATATTTT
CASGYRGNTIYF
>TRBJ1-1|TRBD1|few|13|TRBV2
TGTGCCAGCAGTGACTTGACAGGGGTTGAAGCTTTCTTT
CASSDLTGVEAFF
>TRBJ2-7|TRBD1|-|13|TRBV5-8
TGTGCCGCCTCCGGGACAGGGTATCGCGAGCAGTACTTC
CAASGTGYREQYF
>TRBJ2-7|-|-|15|TRBV7-8
TGTGCCAGCAGCTTAGGTGGGGGGGGCGCCTACGAGCAGTACTTC
CASSLGGGGAYEQYF